This passage covers 32 T cell receptor beta chains from one sample sequenced in a study of blood T cell repertoires in COVID-19. Here immunoSEQ multiplex PCR was the method, and the copy in TCRdb shows in-frame clones only, minus some. The table records about 160,000 clones, 82% of them present only once. Sequencing was performed on peripheral blood. The receptors were gathered from a woman aged 35 to 49 with COVID-19, enrolled during active disease.

This clone turned up a few times. The chain couples TRBV30 to TRBJ1-6, with TRBD1 as a possible D gene (5 bases). V was shortened by 3 bases and J by 3 bases, with 15 bases between the two germline ends. The CDR3 is 16 residues long. Germline CDR1 reads GTSNPN; CDR2 reads SVGIG (reference sequence). Here the CDR3 DNA reads TGTGCCTGGAGCCCGGAGGGACCCCACTATAATTCACCCCTCCACTTT. The encoded protein is CAWSPEGPHYNSPLHF.

This clone was detected only once. The chain recombines TRBV18 with TRBJ2-3, with unresolved D. CDR1 KGHSH and CDR2 LQKENI come from the germline V gene. The CDR3 loop spans 15 amino acids. Trimming removed 3 bases at V and 5 bases at J, with 15 bases between. The CDR3 DNA reads as TGTGCCAGCTCACCCGAGTCGAAAGTTAGAGATACGCAGTATTTT. Its translation: CASSPESKVRDTQYF.

In DNA form, the CDR3 reads TGTGCCAGCAGCTTAGGGGGGCACGGGGCCAACGTCCTGACTTTC. Protein product: CASSLGGHGANVLTF. J is TRBJ2-6 and V is TRBV7-9, with D perhaps matching TRBD1 (6 bases). CDR3 size: 15 residues. Germline CDR1 and CDR2: SEHNR and FQNEAQ (reference sequence). V dropped 1 base and J dropped 4 bases, with 8 bases sitting between them.

The chain combines TRBV6-1 with TRBJ2-1; the D is unclear. The CDR3 is 12 amino acids. V dropped 3 bases and J dropped 9 bases, with 9 bases sitting between them. Per germline, CDR1 MNHNS and CDR2 SASEGT. The CDR3 is CASSDPPGEQFF. Written as DNA, the CDR3 is TGTGCCAGCAGTGACCCCCCGGGTGAGCAGTTCTTC.

This chain connects TRBV7-2 to TRBJ2-7, with D possibly TRBD2 on 5 matching bases. V was clipped by 1 base and J by 6 bases, with 16 bases between them. The length of the CDR3 is 15 residues. Germline V gene lookup returns CDR1 SGHTA and CDR2 FQGNSA. The CDR3 spells CASSLVGRVSREQYF. CDR3 nucleotides: TGTGCCAGCAGCTTAGTGGGGAGAGTGTCTCGCGAGCAGTACTTC. Using reference TRBV7-2 and TRBJ2-7 for the parts outside the CDR3, the full variable domain is GAGVSQSPSNKVTEKGKDVELRCDPISGHTALYWYRQSLGQGLEFLIYFQGNSAPDKSGLPSDRFSAERTGGSVSTLTIQRTQQEDSAVYLCASSLVGRVSREQYFGPGTRLTVT.

This clone has just one count. The chain employs TRBV19 and TRBJ2-2; the D is unclear. V lost 1 base, J lost 5 bases, and 8 bases lay in between. The CDR3 consists of 14 residues. The germline V gene encodes CDR1 LNHDA and CDR2 SQIVND (reference sequence). CDR3 loop: CASSIGPVTGELFF. CDR3 sequence (DNA): TGTGCCAGTAGTATAGGGCCTGTGACCGGGGAGCTGTTTTTT.

The gene calls are TRBV24-1 and TRBJ2-1, with D perhaps matching TRBD1 (7 bases). Germline values: CDR1 KGHDR, CDR2 SFDVKD. The V end lost 6 bases, the J end lost 3 bases, and 20 bases lay between the germline ends. This CDR3 contains 17 residues. This CDR3 reads CATSPSQGQGGYNEQFF. The CDR3 DNA reads as TGTGCCACCAGTCCCTCGCAGGGGCAGGGGGGCTACAATGAGCAGTTCTTC.

A single count supports this clone. The J gene is TRBJ1-3, the V gene TRBV10-1; D gene uncertain. This CDR3 has 14 residues. V was clipped by 0 bases and J by 7 bases, with 10 bases between them. Germline CDR1 is WNHNN and CDR2 is SYGVQD (reference sequence). CDR3 bases: TGCGCCAGCAGTGAGTCGGCATCGGGGAACACCATATATTTT. This sequence encodes CASSESASGNTIYF.

The CDR3 reads CASRGGSGNTIYF. The CDR3 bases are TGTGCCAGCAGAGGGGGCTCTGGAAACACCATATATTTT. The V and J genes are TRBV7-9 and TRBJ1-3; a possible D gene is TRBD1 (6 bases). V lost 6 bases and J lost 0, with 6 bases in between. CDR3 length: 13 amino acids. CDR1 is SEHNR, CDR2 FQNEAQ, per germline (reference sequence).

This clone was seen a handful of times. In DNA form, the CDR3 reads TGTGCCAGCAGCTTGAAACTCCTCGGGGGAGAAAAACTGTTTTTT. This gives the protein CASSLKLLGGEKLFF. J is TRBJ1-4 and V is TRBV5-6, with a tentative D call TRBD1 (5 bases). The germline CDR1 and CDR2 sequences are SGHDT and YYEEEE. Trimming stripped 1 base from V and 8 bases from J, with 15 bases between. There are 15 residues in the CDR3.

V is TRBV27 and J is TRBJ2-7; TRBD2 is a possible D gene (7 bases). The germline gives CDR1 MNHEY, CDR2 SMNVEV (reference sequence). Trimming took 10 bases from V and 5 from J, leaving 24 bases between them. This CDR3 comprises 15 residues. CDR3 sequence reads: CATRRGGGLIDEQYV. CDR3 coding DNA: TGTGCCACCCGCCGAGGGGGGGGCCTCATAGACGAGCAGTACGTC.

The chain combines TRBV27 with TRBJ1-5; possible D gene TRBD1, 6 bases. Trimming left V 6 bases short and J 5 bases short, with 11 bases between. CDR3 length equals 13 residues. Germline CDR1 reads MNHEY; CDR2 reads SMNVEV (reference sequence). The CDR3 nucleotides read TGTGCCAGCAGAACAGGGCCAGATCAGCCCCAGCATTTT. Translating gives CASRTGPDQPQHF.

CDR3 in amino acids: CASSQETSGRAEQFF. DNA of the CDR3: TGTGCCAGCAGCCAAGAAACTAGCGGGAGGGCCGAGCAGTTCTTC. The chain combines TRBV4-2 with TRBJ2-1, with TRBD2 identical over 13 bases. The CDR3 totals 15 residues. The V gene's germline CDR1 is LGHNA and CDR2 YNFKEQ. The V and J ends lost 0 bases and 10 bases, in that order; junction bases with no gene match: 3.

The table lists this clone with a count of one. The rearrangement links TRBV27 to TRBJ2-3, with D tentatively TRBD2 (5 bases). The CDR3 spans 15 residues. V lost 6 bases to trimming and J lost 1 base, with 14 bases between them. Germline V gene lookup returns CDR1 MNHEY and CDR2 SMNVEV (reference sequence). The DNA for the CDR3 is TGTGCCAGCAGGAACCTCGGGGAAGGCACAGATACGCAGTATTTT. It encodes CASRNLGEGTDTQYF.

The J gene is TRBJ1-1, the V gene TRBV28; 7 nucleotides agree with TRBD1. Germline V gives CDR1 MDHEN, CDR2 SYDVKM. The junction had 8 bases not matched to a gene; V was cut back by 5 bases and J by 11 bases. The CDR3 has 12 residues. This CDR3 reads CASSGQVLLAFF. The DNA of the CDR3 is TGTGCCAGCAGTGGACAGGTACTATTGGCTTTCTTT.

The chain employs TRBV19 and TRBJ1-1; D might be TRBD1 (6 bases). Germline CDR1 LNHDA, CDR2 SQIVND (reference sequence). The CDR3 has 13 amino acids. The ends were cut back, 3 bases at V and 1 base at J, with 6 bases in the middle. The CDR3 DNA reads TGTGCCAGTAGTATGGGGGCGAACACTGAAGCTTTCTTT. Translating it yields CASSMGANTEAFF. Full variable domain (missing parts from reference TRBV19 and TRBJ1-1): DGGITQSPKYLFRKEGQNVTLSCEQNLNHDAMYWYRQDPGQGLRLIYYSQIVNDFQKGDIAEGYSVSREKKESFPLTVTSAQKNPTAFYLCASSMGANTEAFFGQGTRLTVV.

This clone appeared a single time. The chain recombines TRBV24-1 with TRBJ2-2; TRBD2 aligns across 7 bases. CDR3 length equals 16 residues. V trimming: 5 bases; J trimming: 1 base; junction bases outside the gene matches: 6. CDR1 is KGHDR and CDR2 is SFDVKD in the germline V gene. The CDR3, as DNA: TGTGCCACCAGTGGGGCGGGAGCAAAGAACACCGGGGAGCTGTTTTTT. The encoded protein is CATSGAGAKNTGELFF.

This chain connects TRBV19 to TRBJ2-7, with TRBD2 matching 12 bases. CDR1 and CDR2 (germline): LNHDA, SQIVND (reference sequence). This CDR3 is 21 amino acids long. Losses at the gene ends were 1 base for V and 0 bases for J; bases not matched to a gene: 16. This CDR3 reads CASSIGEEETSGGPSSYEQYV. In DNA, the CDR3 is TGTGCCAGTAGTATAGGGGAGGAGGAGACTAGCGGGGGCCCAAGCTCCTACGAGCAGTACGTC.

On this clone itself: Germline is not matched at one junction end, which may reflect a read error. The CDR3 DNA follows: TGTGCCATAAGTGAGTCTCCGGGACAGGTCACAGATACGCAGTATTTT. This codes for CAISESPGQVTDTQYF. The chain links TRBV10-3 to TRBJ2-3; 8 bases align to TRBD1. The CDR3 extends over 16 amino acids. Germline values: CDR1 ENHRY, CDR2 SYGVKD.

The rearrangement uses TRBV10-3 and TRBJ1-5; perhaps TRBD1 as D (5 bases). This CDR3 is 18 amino acids long. V lost 4 bases and J 1 base, leaving 20 bases between the germline ends. CDR1 ENHRY and CDR2 SYGVKD come from the germline V gene. CDR3 region: CAISGNPLTATSNQPQHF. Written as DNA, the CDR3 is TGTGCCATCAGTGGCAACCCCTTGACAGCAACGAGCAATCAGCCCCAGCATTTT.

The chain links TRBV3-1 (or the pseudogene TRBV3-2) to TRBJ2-7; perhaps TRBD1 as D (6 bases). CDR1 is LGHDT and CDR2 is YNNKEL in the germline V gene (reference sequence). This CDR3 comprises 15 residues. V lost 5 bases and J lost 0, with 14 bases in between. CDR3 nucleotide sequence: TGTGCCAGCAGCGTCAGGGGTTCCAGCTCCTACGAGCAGTACTTC. Encoded protein: CASSVRGSSSYEQYF.

The genes are TRBV28 and TRBJ1-5; TRBD1 is a possible D gene (5 bases). V was clipped by 5 bases and J by 4 bases, with 12 bases between them. Germline V lookup: CDR1 MDHEN, CDR2 SYDVKM. The CDR3 is 14 residues long. This CDR3 is CASSGRDLNQPQHF. CDR3 DNA: TGTGCCAGCAGTGGACGGGACTTGAATCAGCCCCAGCATTTT.

This clone was found a few times. This chain connects TRBV7-9 to TRBJ1-1, with TRBD1 matching over 9 bases. The CDR3 consists of 14 residues. The germline V gene encodes CDR1 SEHNR and CDR2 FQNEAQ (reference sequence). Germline trimming cut 5 bases from V and 4 bases from J; bases unmatched to any gene: 5. The CDR3 DNA is TGTGCCAGCAGCACACCGGGACAGGGCACTGAAGCTTTCTTT. It encodes CASSTPGQGTEAFF.

This clone occurred a few times. The rearrangement uses TRBV6-5 and TRBJ1-5, with D hard to call. This CDR3 has 14 amino acids. Germline CDR1 MNHEY, CDR2 SVGAGI. V was pared by 8 bases and J by 0 bases, with 11 bases between. CDR3 amino acids: CASGPGSSNQPQHF. The CDR3 bases are TGTGCCAGCGGGCCGGGGAGTAGCAATCAGCCCCAGCATTTT.

This chain joins TRBV19 and TRBJ1-2; 7 bases line up with TRBD1. Germline V gene data show CDR1 as LNHDA and CDR2 as SQIVND (reference sequence). The CDR3 runs 13 residues. Losses at the gene ends were 8 bases for V and 4 bases for J; bases not matched to a gene: 7. The CDR3 sequence: CASGQVEVYGYTF. The CDR3 bases are TGTGCCAGTGGACAGGTCGAAGTCTATGGCTACACCTTC.

V and J are TRBV18 and TRBJ2-7; a possible D gene is TRBD1 (5 bases). Germline CDR1 reads KGHSH; CDR2 reads LQKENI. The CDR3 covers 14 residues. V was trimmed by 6 bases and J by 6 bases, leaving 18 bases between them. The CDR3 sequence is CASSPGVRVGEQYV. In DNA, the CDR3 is TGTGCCAGCTCCCCCGGAGTCAGGGTGGGCGAGCAGTACGTC.

V is TRBV7-9 and J is TRBJ1-1; unclear D gene. This CDR3 has 15 residues. Germline CDR1 is SEHNR and CDR2 is FQNEAQ (reference sequence). Trimming stripped 4 bases from V and 8 bases from J, with 20 bases between. The CDR3 DNA follows: TGTGCCAGCAGCTCAAATTTCCGGGAGTCCTTCGAAGCTTTCTTT. Protein product: CASSSNFRESFEAFF.

The genes are TRBV6-5 and TRBJ2-1; D perhaps matches TRBD2 (6 bases). This CDR3 has 15 residues. CDR1 and CDR2 (germline): MNHEY, SVGAGI. Trimming took off 0 bases at V and 4 bases at J, with 10 bases between the two ends. The CDR3 sequence is CASSYSRAGYNEQFF. The CDR3 nucleotides are TGTGCCAGCAGTTACTCGAGGGCGGGGTACAATGAGCAGTTCTTC.

The chain uses TRBV11-2 and TRBJ1-4; TRBD1 is a possible D gene (5 bases). The CDR3 runs to 14 residues. Germline assignment: CDR1 SGHAT and CDR2 FQNNGV. The germline V and J ends were trimmed by 6 bases and 7 bases, with 15 bases remaining between them. CDR3 DNA sequence: TGTGCCAGCAGTTCGACGGTGGGGCCTGAAAAACTGTTTTTT. As protein: CASSSTVGPEKLFF.

The rearrangement links TRBV30 to TRBJ1-2; D is unresolved. Germline loops: CDR1 GTSNPN, CDR2 SVGIG (reference sequence). The CDR3 loop spans 13 amino acids. V lost 0 bases and J lost 4, with 9 bases in between. The CDR3 reads CAWSVSRSYGYTF. The CDR3 region has the DNA TGTGCCTGGAGTGTAAGTCGGTCCTATGGCTACACCTTC.

This chain connects TRBV7-2 to TRBJ1-3; D gene unclear. V was pared by 1 base and J by 0 bases, with 10 bases between. Germline assignment: CDR1 SGHTA and CDR2 FQGNSA. The CDR3 loop spans 16 amino acids. CDR3 protein: CASSLGSRTSGNTIYF. The CDR3 nucleotides are TGTGCCAGCAGCTTAGGTAGCCGAACCTCTGGAAACACCATATATTTT. Drawing the rest from reference TRBV7-2 and TRBJ1-3, the complete variable domain is GAGVSQSPSNKVTEKGKDVELRCDPISGHTALYWYRQSLGQGLEFLIYFQGNSAPDKSGLPSDRFSAERTGGSVSTLTIQRTQQEDSAVYLCASSLGSRTSGNTIYFGEGSWLTVV.

J is TRBJ2-5 and V is TRBV27; D may be TRBD2 (6 bases). Germline V gives CDR1 MNHEY, CDR2 SMNVEV (reference sequence). This CDR3 has 14 amino acids. The V and J ends lost 6 bases and 5 bases respectively, with 16 bases between them. CDR3 sequence: CASSFDSGGETQYF. DNA of the CDR3: TGTGCCAGCAGCTTCGACAGTGGGGGGGAGACCCAGTACTTC.